The clone carrying this TCR beta chain turned up a few times. The antigen is not known. These data come from a study of T-cell reconstitution after alpha-beta-depleted transplantation in children. Study findings and constraints: Surviving recipient T cells and intrathymic progenitors accounted for some patients' high TCRbeta diversity at day 60. About two months after transplant, alpha-beta T cells reportedly came from several hundred expanded graft clones.

The V gene lost 8 bases and the J gene lost 3 bases, with 17 bases spanning the gap. CDR1 is MNHEY and CDR2 is SMNVEV in the germline V gene (reference sequence). The CDR3 spans 14 residues. Unique molecular identifiers were used to barcode this TCRbeta library. TCRdb reprocessed the PCR reads with MiXCR, giving one entry per CDR3 protein. The profile shows almost 600,000 distinct CDR3 sequences, 25% to 30% of them singletons. The chain carries TRBV27 and TRBJ2-7; a weak D match, TRBD2 (5 bases). The origin of this receptor is a boy in the first two years of life with Wiskott-Aldrich syndrome, due to receive a stem cell transplant. Sample: PBMCs, taken before TCRalphabeta/CD19-depleted stem cell transplant. The CDR3 sequence is CASARRLLNYEQYF. The CDR3 bases are TGTGCCAGCGCTAGGAGGCTACTTAACTACGAGCAGTACTTC.